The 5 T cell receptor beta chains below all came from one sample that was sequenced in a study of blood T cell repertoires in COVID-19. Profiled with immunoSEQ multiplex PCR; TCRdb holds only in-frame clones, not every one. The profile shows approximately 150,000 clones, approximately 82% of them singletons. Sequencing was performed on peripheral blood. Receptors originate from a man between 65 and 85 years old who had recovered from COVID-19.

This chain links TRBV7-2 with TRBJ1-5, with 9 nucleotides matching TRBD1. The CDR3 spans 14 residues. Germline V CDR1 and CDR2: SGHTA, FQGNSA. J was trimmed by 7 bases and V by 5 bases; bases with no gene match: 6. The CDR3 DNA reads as TGTGCCAGCAGCCAGGACAGGGGAGAACAGCCCCAGCATTTT. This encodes CASSQDRGEQPQHF. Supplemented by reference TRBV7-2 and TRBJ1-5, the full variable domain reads GAGVSQSPSNKVTEKGKDVELRCDPISGHTALYWYRQSLGQGLEFLIYFQGNSAPDKSGLPSDRFSAERTGGSVSTLTIQRTQQEDSAVYLCASSQDRGEQPQHFGDGTRLSIL.

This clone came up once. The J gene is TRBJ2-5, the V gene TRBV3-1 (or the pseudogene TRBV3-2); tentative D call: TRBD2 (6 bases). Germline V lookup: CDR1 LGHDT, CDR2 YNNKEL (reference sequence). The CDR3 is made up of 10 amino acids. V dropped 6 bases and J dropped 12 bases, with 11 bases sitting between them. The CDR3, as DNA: TGTGCCAGCAGACCGGGACTTGAGTACTTC. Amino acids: CASRPGLEYF.

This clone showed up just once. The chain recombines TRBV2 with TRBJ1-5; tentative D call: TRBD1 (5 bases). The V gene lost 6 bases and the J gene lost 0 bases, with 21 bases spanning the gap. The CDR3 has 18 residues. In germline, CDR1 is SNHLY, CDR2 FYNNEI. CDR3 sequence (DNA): TGTGCCAGCAGCACGGGGGGGACGGAGGCTTATAGCAATCAGCCCCAGCATTTT. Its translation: CASSTGGTEAYSNQPQHF.

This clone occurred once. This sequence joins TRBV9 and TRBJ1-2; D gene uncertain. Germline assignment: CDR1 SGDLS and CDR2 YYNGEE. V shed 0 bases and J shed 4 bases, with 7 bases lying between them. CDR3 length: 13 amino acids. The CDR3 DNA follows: TGTGCCAGCAGCGTAGACAGCTTCTATGGCTACACCTTC. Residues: CASSVDSFYGYTF.

The DNA for the CDR3 is TGTGCCAGCTCACCATTACTAGCGGGGATCCACGAGCAGTACTTC. It yields the protein CASSPLLAGIHEQYF. V and J are TRBV18 and TRBJ2-7, with 10 nucleotides matching TRBD2. The V gene end was trimmed by 2 bases and the J gene end by 5 bases; junction bases not matched to a gene: 6. CDR1 and CDR2 (germline): KGHSH, LQKENI. The CDR3 has 15 residues.